The clone carrying this T cell receptor (beta chain) appeared a few times. This sample was taken from a study of T-cell memory formation after mild COVID-19. TCRdb fed the 5' RACE reads into MiXCR, producing one record per CDR3 protein. The top ten hold around two fifths of the sample, which has fewer than 110,000 distinct CDR3 sequences, about an eighth seen once. There are 17 residues in the CDR3. Germline V CDR1 and CDR2: KGHDR, SFDVKD. The V gene end was trimmed by 3 bases and the J gene end by 5 bases; junction bases not matched to a gene: 9. Sequencing was carried out using PBMCs or a T cell subset sorted from them (not recorded which). The sequence came from a man younger than 35 who had mild COVID-19 (a few samples of this study predate the infection). Cell type and time point are not known. J is TRBJ2-2 and V is TRBV24-1; the match to TRBD1 covers 9 bases. CDR3 sequence: CATSDTLRTGETGELFF. The CDR3 region has the DNA TGTGCCACCAGTGATACCCTTCGGACAGGGGAAACCGGGGAGCTGTTTTTT.